The T cell receptor beta chain under discussion was sequenced for a study of blood T cell repertoires in COVID-19. Ages ranged from about 18 to 89 years, with residence in fewer than 25 US areas. The table came from immunoSEQ multiplex PCR; TCRdb's copy has only in-frame clones and leaves some out. This repertoire shows about 200,000 clones, around 84% found once; its top ten account for about 17%. This CDR3 spans 14 amino acids. The ends were cut back, 1 base at V and 1 base at J, with 4 bases in the middle. Germline V gene data show CDR1 as MGHRA and CDR2 as YSYEKL. The sample consisted of PBMCs or T cells enriched from blood (not recorded which). This clonotype originated in a man in his forties who had recovered from COVID-19. The chain combines TRBV4-1 with TRBJ2-2, with no clear D. The chain's CDR3 is CASSQARNTGELFF. The CDR3 nucleotides read TGCGCCAGCAGCCAAGCCAGGAACACCGGGGAGCTGTTTTTT.